The 25 T cell receptor beta chains listed next were all sequenced from one sample in a study of Ad26.COV2.S vaccination and SARS-CoV-2 variants listed by TCRdb under 2021. Interpreted using the paper, the treatment or condition label stands for: about 20 received Ad26.COV2.S at low or high dose, single or two shots; about 5 received placebo; per-sample allocation not given. For vaccine and placebo recipients, the sequenced repertoires came from samples collected on day 63 after the first injection. The protocol used for the library was the immunoSEQ multiplex PCR assay. TCRdb took this table from immuneACCESS and kept in-frame rearrangements with V and J called. Such tables lack part of the clones; where checked against another copy, unresolved V genes explain under half of the gap, and the rest is unexplained. Here the sample has about 470,000 clones; around 91% occur a single time. Approximately 4.5% of the sample goes to the ten largest clones.

The sequences come from peripheral blood, collected in a trial of Ad26.COV2.S vaccine versus placebo. The receptors originated from a person aged 18-60 years who received the Ad26.COV2.S COVID-19 vaccine or a placebo.

The chain uses TRBV7-2 and TRBJ2-7; D is possibly TRBD1 (6 bases). Germline CDR1 and CDR2: SGHTA and FQGNSA. Trimming took 1 base from V and 4 from J, leaving 14 bases between them. The CDR3 covers 15 residues. CDR3 residues: CASSLGQERGYEQYF. The CDR3 region has the DNA TGTGCCAGCAGCTTAGGACAGGAGCGTGGGTACGAGCAGTACTTC.

Details on this clone: The sample contains more than one DNA sequence encoding this CDR3. The rearrangement uses TRBV28 and TRBJ2-3; D unresolved. This CDR3 spans 12 amino acids. Trimming stripped 3 bases from V and 2 bases from J, with 3 bases between. Looked up from germline, CDR1 is MDHEN and CDR2 is SYDVKM. The CDR3 region has the DNA TGTGCCAGCAGTTTGACCACAGATACGCAGTATTTT. Residues: CASSLTTDTQYF.

The chain recombines TRBV6-2 or TRBV6-3 with TRBJ1-5; D gene ambiguous. Trimming shortened V by 0 bases and J by 7 bases, and 7 bases separated the two germline ends. Germline V gives CDR1 MNHEY, CDR2 SVGEGT. The CDR3 extends over 13 amino acids. The CDR3 region is CASSYSARQPQHF. The CDR3 DNA reads TGTGCCAGCAGTTACTCGGCCAGACAGCCCCAGCATTTT.

This rearrangement joins TRBV7-9 to TRBJ2-1; TRBD2 agrees at 7 bases. Trimming cost V 3 bases and J 5 bases; bases outside gene matches: 4. CDR1 SEHNR and CDR2 FQNEAQ come from the germline V gene (reference sequence). The CDR3 contains 14 residues. The CDR3 DNA sequence: TGTGCCAGCAGCTTCACTAGCGCGAACAATGAGCAGTTCTTC. Translating gives CASSFTSANNEQFF.

In nucleotides, the CDR3 is TGTGCCATCAGTGATTCGGGTAATCAGCCCCAGCATTTT. Translation: CAISDSGNQPQHF. The chain joins TRBV10-3 to TRBJ1-5; D uncertain. V was trimmed by 3 bases and J by 4 bases, leaving 7 bases between them. Germline CDR1 and CDR2: ENHRY and SYGVKD. The length of the CDR3 is 13 residues.

The chain links TRBV7-3 to TRBJ2-1; the match to TRBD2 covers 10 bases. The length of the CDR3 is 19 residues. V shed 1 base and J 7 bases; nucleotides not matched to a gene: 16. The germline V gene has CDR1 SGHTA and CDR2 FQGTGA. CDR3 loop: CASSLIGIRASGSSNEQFF. In DNA, the CDR3 is TGTGCCAGCAGCTTAATAGGGATAAGGGCTAGCGGGAGTTCGAATGAGCAGTTCTTC.

This clone was seen a handful of times. The rearrangement joins TRBV4-2 to TRBJ2-7, with 7 bases matching TRBD2. After removal of 0 bases from V and 3 bases from J, the junction contained 5 bases not matched to a gene. Germline values: CDR1 LGHNA, CDR2 YNFKEQ. The CDR3 has 15 amino acids. CDR3 residues: CASSQDLPSGYEQYF. CDR3 nucleotides: TGTGCCAGCAGCCAAGATCTACCTAGCGGCTACGAGCAGTACTTC.

The chain is built from TRBV28 and TRBJ2-7; D is unclear. The CDR3 sequence is 16 residues long. Per germline, CDR1 MDHEN and CDR2 SYDVKM. V was shortened by 3 bases and J by 1 base, with 16 bases between the two germline ends. The CDR3 region has the DNA TGTGCCAGCAGTTTTTCCCTGGTTGGCTCATCCTACGAGCAGTACTTC. This codes for CASSFSLVGSSYEQYF. Supplemented by reference TRBV28 and TRBJ2-7, the full variable domain reads DVKVTQSSRYLVKRTGEKVFLECVQDMDHENMFWYRQDPGLGLRLIYFSYDVKMKEKGDIPEGYSVSREKKERFSLILESASTNQTSMYLCASSFSLVGSSYEQYFGPGTRLTVT.

The V and J genes are TRBV6-2 or TRBV6-3 and TRBJ2-7; TRBD1 is a possible D gene (5 bases). V lost 6 bases, J lost 1 base, and 13 bases lay in between. The CDR3 consists of 14 residues. The germline gives CDR1 MNHEY, CDR2 SVGEGT. DNA for the CDR3: TGTGCCAGCAGCCCCCCTAGACAGTCCTACGAGCAGTACTTC. It is translated as CASSPPRQSYEQYF.

The chain couples TRBV3-1 (or the pseudogene TRBV3-2) to TRBJ2-7, with 11 bases that match TRBD2. J was trimmed by 7 bases and V by 4 bases; bases with no gene match: 9. CDR1 and CDR2 from the germline V gene are LGHDT and YNNKEL (reference sequence). The CDR3 totals 15 residues. CDR3 region: CASSRTTSGSNEQYF. CDR3 in DNA: TGTGCCAGCAGCCGAACCACTAGCGGGAGTAATGAGCAGTACTTC.

V usage is TRBV7-9 and J usage is TRBJ1-4; D uncertain. The germline V and J ends were trimmed by 5 bases and 5 bases, with 21 bases remaining between them. This CDR3 region has 17 residues. Germline-derived CDR1 and CDR2 are SEHNR and FQNEAQ (reference sequence). The CDR3 region has the DNA TGTGCCAGCAGCCTTAACGTTCCCAGAGGACGGAATGAAAAACTGTTTTTT. It is translated as CASSLNVPRGRNEKLFF.

This clone was seen a handful of times. The genes are TRBV7-2 and TRBJ1-6; D unclear. CDR1 is SGHTA, CDR2 FQGNSA, per germline. The CDR3 contains 16 residues. V was clipped by 4 bases and J by 0 bases, with 10 bases between them. The CDR3 nucleotides are TGTGCCAGCAGCTCTCCCAGGAGCTCCTATAATTCACCCCTCCACTTT. Amino acid sequence: CASSSPRSSYNSPLHF.

The chain couples TRBV7-2 to TRBJ2-2; TRBD1 or TRBD2 may be the D gene (5 bases each). This CDR3 comprises 16 residues. The germline V and J ends were trimmed by 1 base and 6 bases, with 15 bases remaining between them. Germline V gene sequence: CDR1 SGHTA, CDR2 FQGNSA. CDR3 in DNA: TGTGCCAGCAGCTTAGGAGGGCAGGGTGTCCCCGGGGAGCTGTTTTTT. It translates to CASSLGGQGVPGELFF.

This chain uses TRBV5-6 with TRBJ2-1, with 9 nucleotides matching TRBD2. The CDR3 has 15 amino acids. In germline, CDR1 is SGHDT, CDR2 YYEEEE. J was trimmed by 1 base and V by 5 bases; bases with no gene match: 4. CDR3 region: CASSRLAASYNEQFF. CDR3 sequence (DNA): TGTGCCAGCAGTAGACTAGCGGCATCCTACAATGAGCAGTTCTTC.

This clone was seen only a few times. The chain carries TRBV19 and TRBJ1-4, with 7 positions matching TRBD1. This CDR3 is 14 amino acids long. Germline assignment: CDR1 LNHDA and CDR2 SQIVND (reference sequence). Germline trimming cut 7 bases from V and 5 bases from J; bases unmatched to any gene: 7. As DNA, the CDR3 is TGTGCCAGTACTACGGACAGGAGGAATGAAAAACTGTTTTTT. It encodes CASTTDRRNEKLFF.

V and J are TRBV11-1 and TRBJ2-1; tentative D call: TRBD2 (5 bases). V dropped 6 bases and J dropped 3 bases, with 18 bases sitting between them. The CDR3 covers 16 residues. The germline gives CDR1 SGHAT, CDR2 FQDESV (reference sequence). The CDR3 loop reads CASRGSGSAYYNEQFF. In DNA, the CDR3 is TGTGCCAGCAGAGGATCGGGGTCAGCTTACTACAATGAGCAGTTCTTC. Filled out from reference TRBV11-1 and TRBJ2-1, the complete variable domain reads EAEVAQSPRYKITEKSQAVAFWCDPISGHATLYWYRQILGQGPELLVQFQDESVVDDSQLPKDRFSAERLKGVDSTLKIQPAELGDSAMYLCASRGSGSAYYNEQFFGPGTRLTVL.

The chain recombines TRBV15 with TRBJ1-4; 7 bases are shared with TRBD1. Unmatched junction bases numbered 10, after V lost 5 bases and J lost 10 bases. CDR3 length equals 14 residues. CDR1 is LNHNV and CDR2 is YYDKDF in the germline V gene (reference sequence). CDR3 amino acids: CATSDWDSLPKLFF. In DNA form, the CDR3 reads TGTGCCACCAGCGACTGGGACAGCCTACCAAAACTGTTTTTT.

V and J are TRBV2 and TRBJ2-7; perhaps TRBD1 as D (7 bases). Trimming cost V 3 bases and J 0 bases, with 15 bases left between them. This CDR3 comprises 16 residues. Germline V gene lookup returns CDR1 SNHLY and CDR2 FYNNEI. CDR3 nucleotide sequence: TGTGCCAGCAGTGAGCGGGACAGTCTCAGCTCCTACGAGCAGTACTTC. As protein: CASSERDSLSSYEQYF.

V gene TRBV5-1 combines with J gene TRBJ2-1, with 11 bases that match TRBD1. Germline V lookup: CDR1 SGHRS, CDR2 YFSETQ. CDR3 length: 15 amino acids. V lost 2 bases to trimming and J lost 8 bases; unmatched junction nucleotides: 6. CDR3 region: CASSLRTGGGDEQFF. Written as DNA, the CDR3 is TGCGCCAGCAGCTTACGGACAGGGGGCGGAGATGAGCAGTTCTTC.

Only one count was recorded for this clone. CDR3 DNA sequence: TGTGCCAGCAGCTTAACGGCTGGACTAGCTATCACCTACGAGCAGTACTTC. This translates into CASSLTAGLAITYEQYF. The rearrangement joins TRBV11-2 to TRBJ2-7, with 8 bases lining up with TRBD2. With V trimmed by 2 bases and J by 2 bases, 11 bases remained unmatched. CDR3 length: 17 amino acids. Germline V gene data show CDR1 as SGHAT and CDR2 as FQNNGV.

The chain employs TRBV11-2 and TRBJ2-2; the D gene is possibly TRBD2 (5 bases). The V end lost 4 bases, the J end lost 2 bases, and 11 bases lay between the germline ends. The CDR3 runs to 15 residues. Germline loops: CDR1 SGHAT, CDR2 FQNNGV. The CDR3, as DNA: TGTGCCAGCAGCTCCTGGACTCTAAACACCGGGGAGCTGTTTTTT. This sequence encodes CASSSWTLNTGELFF.

The genes are TRBV29-1 and TRBJ2-1; TRBD2 matches 9 bases. V lost 1 base to trimming and J lost 3 bases; unmatched junction nucleotides: 4. Germline V lookup: CDR1 SQVTM, CDR2 ANQGSEA. The length of the CDR3 is 15 residues. CDR3 residues: CSVEGLAGFYNEQFF. Here the CDR3 DNA reads TGCAGCGTTGAAGGGCTAGCGGGATTCTACAATGAGCAGTTCTTC.

This chain uses TRBV2 with TRBJ1-2; 8 bases match TRBD1. V lost 0 bases to trimming and J lost 2 bases; unmatched junction nucleotides: 5. Germline lookup yields CDR1 SNHLY and CDR2 FYNNEI. The CDR3 sequence is 16 residues long. CDR3 amino acids: CASSEASDRGNYGYTF. CDR3 in DNA: TGTGCCAGCAGTGAAGCATCCGACAGGGGCAACTATGGCTACACCTTC.

This chain links TRBV11-1 with TRBJ1-1; D uncertain. CDR3 length: 14 residues. Trimming cost V 6 bases and J 1 base, with 12 bases left between them. Germline-derived CDR1 and CDR2 are SGHAT and FQDESV (reference sequence). Here the CDR3 reads CASSKPGWNTEAFF. CDR3 DNA sequence: TGTGCCAGCAGTAAACCGGGCTGGAACACTGAAGCTTTCTTT.

The J gene is TRBJ1-1, the V gene TRBV11-2; D uncertain. This CDR3 is built from 15 residues. The V end was cut by 3 bases, the J end by 3 bases, with 14 bases between. Germline values: CDR1 SGHAT, CDR2 FQNNGV. The CDR3 reads CASSFLVGPDTEAFF. CDR3 DNA: TGTGCCAGCAGCTTTCTAGTCGGGCCTGACACTGAAGCTTTCTTT.